This TCR beta chain was identified in a study of cytomegalovirus exposure and HLA in healthy donors. Overall study results and limits: Reportedly, fewer N-insertions than the approximately 690-donor mean appeared in an Asian-associated ancestry cluster in a later analysis. TCR beta V segments were, for the most part, productive about 87% or about 30% of the time in an earlier analysis.

The CDR3 runs to 16 residues. V lost 1 base to trimming and J lost 5 bases; unmatched junction nucleotides: 8. Germline CDR1 reads SGHRS; CDR2 reads YFSETQ. In the PCR, 60 Vbeta and 13 Jbeta primers were used. TCRdb's table, derived via immunoSEQ multiplex PCR, lists solely in-frame clones and lacks some. Recorded for this sample: 140,000 to 150,000 clones. Turning to this clone: Its antigen remains unidentified.

This sequence was found in a male donor in good health and CMV-seronegative. The sequenced material came from PBMCs. The gene calls are TRBV5-1 and TRBJ1-4; TRBD1 aligns across 7 bases. The CDR3 loop is CASSLSGGTVNEKLFF. The CDR3 DNA reads as TGCGCCAGCAGCTTGAGCGGTGGGACAGTAAATGAAAAACTGTTTTTT.